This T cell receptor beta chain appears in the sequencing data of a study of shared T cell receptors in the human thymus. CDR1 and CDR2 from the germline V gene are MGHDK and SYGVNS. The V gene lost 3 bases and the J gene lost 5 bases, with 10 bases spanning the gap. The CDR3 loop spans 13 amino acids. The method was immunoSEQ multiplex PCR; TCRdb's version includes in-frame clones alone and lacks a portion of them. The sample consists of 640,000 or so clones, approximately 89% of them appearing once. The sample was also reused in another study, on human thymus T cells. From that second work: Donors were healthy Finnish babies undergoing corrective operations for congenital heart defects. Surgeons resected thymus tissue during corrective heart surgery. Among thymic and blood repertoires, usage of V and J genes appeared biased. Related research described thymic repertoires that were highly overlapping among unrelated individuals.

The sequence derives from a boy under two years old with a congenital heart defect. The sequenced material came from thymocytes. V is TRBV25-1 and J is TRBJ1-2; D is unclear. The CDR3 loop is CASSEGRTYGYTF. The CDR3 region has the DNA TGTGCCAGCAGTGAGGGCAGGACTTATGGCTACACCTTC.